This TCR beta chain derives from a study of OX40 agonist ivuxolimab in advanced cancers. The CDR3 is made up of 15 amino acids. J gave up 0 bases and V 9 bases, and 6 bases lay outside the gene matches. Germline lookup yields CDR1 LNHDA and CDR2 SQIVND (reference sequence). Profiling relied on immunoSEQ multiplex PCR, and the TCRdb table lists in-frame clones only, not all of them. The sample contains under 85,000 clones, more than 75% of which appear only once. The source of this sequence is an adult with an advanced solid tumor such as melanoma, head and neck, liver or kidney cancer. Sequences were derived from CD4+ or CD8+ T cells sorted from blood, sampled in a trial of the OX40 agonist ivuxolimab. V gene TRBV19 combines with J gene TRBJ1-1, with 11 positions matching TRBD1. The CDR3 sequence is CASRDRGSVNTEAFF. In DNA form, the CDR3 reads TGTGCCAGCAGGGACAGGGGGTCGGTGAACACTGAAGCTTTCTTT.